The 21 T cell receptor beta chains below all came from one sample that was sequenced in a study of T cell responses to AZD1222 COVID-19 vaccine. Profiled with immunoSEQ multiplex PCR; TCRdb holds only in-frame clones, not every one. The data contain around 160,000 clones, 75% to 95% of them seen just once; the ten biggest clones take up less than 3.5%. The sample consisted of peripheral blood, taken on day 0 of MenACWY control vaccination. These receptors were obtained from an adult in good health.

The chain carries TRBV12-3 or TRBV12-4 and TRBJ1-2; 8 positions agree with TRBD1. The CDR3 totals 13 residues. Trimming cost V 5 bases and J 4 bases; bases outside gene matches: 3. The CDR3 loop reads CASSPDRGYGYTF. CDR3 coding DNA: TGTGCCAGCAGTCCTGACAGGGGCTATGGCTACACCTTC.

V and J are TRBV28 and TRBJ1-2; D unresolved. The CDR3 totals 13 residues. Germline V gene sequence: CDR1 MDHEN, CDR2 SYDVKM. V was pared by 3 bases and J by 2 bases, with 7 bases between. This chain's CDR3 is CASSFSTNYGYTF. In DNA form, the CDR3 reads TGTGCCAGCAGTTTTTCTACCAACTATGGCTACACCTTC.

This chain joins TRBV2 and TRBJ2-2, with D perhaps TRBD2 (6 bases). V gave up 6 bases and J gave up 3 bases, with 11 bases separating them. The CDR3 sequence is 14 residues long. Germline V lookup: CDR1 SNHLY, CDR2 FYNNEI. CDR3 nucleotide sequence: TGTGCCAGCAGGGCGGGGTGGGACACCGGGGAGCTGTTTTTT. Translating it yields CASRAGWDTGELFF.

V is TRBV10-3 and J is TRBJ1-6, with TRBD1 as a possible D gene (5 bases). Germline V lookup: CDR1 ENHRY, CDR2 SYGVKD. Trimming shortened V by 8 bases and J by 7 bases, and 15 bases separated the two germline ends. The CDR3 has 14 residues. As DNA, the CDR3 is TGTGCCATCGGTGGGGCAGGGAGAAATTCACCCCTCCACTTT. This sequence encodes CAIGGAGRNSPLHF.

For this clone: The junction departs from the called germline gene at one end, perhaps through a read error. The CDR3 reads CASSPGAGSPLHF. The CDR3 region has the DNA TGTGCTAGCAGCCCGGGTGCTGGATCACCCCTCCACTTT. This rearrangement joins TRBV7-7 to TRBJ1-6; D is uncertain. CDR3 length: 13 residues. CDR1 and CDR2 (germline): SSHAT, FNYEAQ (reference sequence).

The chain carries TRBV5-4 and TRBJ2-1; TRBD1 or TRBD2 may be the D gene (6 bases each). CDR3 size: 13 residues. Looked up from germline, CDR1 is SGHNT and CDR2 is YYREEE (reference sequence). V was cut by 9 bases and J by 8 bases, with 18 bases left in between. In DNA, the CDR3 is TGTGCCATTTCCCAGAGGGGGGCCGATGAGCAGTTCTTC. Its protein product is CAISQRGADEQFF.

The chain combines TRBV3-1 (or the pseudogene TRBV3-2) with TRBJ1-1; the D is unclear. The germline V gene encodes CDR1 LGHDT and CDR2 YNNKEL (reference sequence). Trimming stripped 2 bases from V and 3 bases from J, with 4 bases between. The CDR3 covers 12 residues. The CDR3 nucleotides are TGTGCCAGCAGCCAACTCCACACTGAAGCTTTCTTT. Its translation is CASSQLHTEAFF.

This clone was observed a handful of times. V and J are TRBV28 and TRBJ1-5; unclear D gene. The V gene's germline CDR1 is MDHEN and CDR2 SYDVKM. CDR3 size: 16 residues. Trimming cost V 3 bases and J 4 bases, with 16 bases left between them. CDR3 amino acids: CASSLAGIKSNQPQHF. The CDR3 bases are TGTGCCAGCAGTTTGGCAGGCATTAAGTCGAATCAGCCCCAGCATTTT.

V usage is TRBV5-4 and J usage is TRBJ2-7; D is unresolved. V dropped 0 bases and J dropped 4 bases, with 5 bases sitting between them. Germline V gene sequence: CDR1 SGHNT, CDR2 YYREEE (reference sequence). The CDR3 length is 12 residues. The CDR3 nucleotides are TGTGCCAGCAGCTTGGAAAGGTACGAGCAGTACTTC. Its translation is CASSLERYEQYF.

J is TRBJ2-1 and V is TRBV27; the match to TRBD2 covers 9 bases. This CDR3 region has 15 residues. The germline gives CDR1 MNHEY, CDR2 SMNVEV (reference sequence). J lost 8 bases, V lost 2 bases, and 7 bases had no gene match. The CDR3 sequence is CASSLRLAGDDEQFF. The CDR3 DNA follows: TGTGCCAGCAGTTTAAGGTTAGCGGGGGATGATGAGCAGTTCTTC.

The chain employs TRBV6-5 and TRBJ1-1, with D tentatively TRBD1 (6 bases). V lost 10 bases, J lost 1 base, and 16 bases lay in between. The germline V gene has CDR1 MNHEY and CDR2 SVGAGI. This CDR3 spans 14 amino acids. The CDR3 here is CATRVQGRNTEAFF. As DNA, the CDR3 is TGTGCCACCAGAGTCCAGGGGAGGAACACTGAAGCTTTCTTT.

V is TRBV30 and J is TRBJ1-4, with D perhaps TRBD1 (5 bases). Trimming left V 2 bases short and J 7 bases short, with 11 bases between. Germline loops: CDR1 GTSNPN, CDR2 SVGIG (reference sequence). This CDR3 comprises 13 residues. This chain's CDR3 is CAWSRAGPEKLFF. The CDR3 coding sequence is TGTGCCTGGAGTCGGGCAGGGCCTGAAAAACTGTTTTTT.

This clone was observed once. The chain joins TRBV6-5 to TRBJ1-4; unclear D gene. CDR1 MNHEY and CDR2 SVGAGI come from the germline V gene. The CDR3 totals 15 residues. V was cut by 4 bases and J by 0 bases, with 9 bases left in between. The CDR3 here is CASSWKTPTNEKLFF. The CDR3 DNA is TGTGCCAGCAGTTGGAAAACTCCAACTAATGAAAAACTGTTTTTT.

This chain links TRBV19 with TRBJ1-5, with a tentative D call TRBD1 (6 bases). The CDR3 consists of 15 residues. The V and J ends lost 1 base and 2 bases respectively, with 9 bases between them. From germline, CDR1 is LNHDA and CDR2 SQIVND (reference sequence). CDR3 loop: CASSIGGGGNQPQHF. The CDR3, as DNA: TGTGCCAGTAGTATAGGGGGGGGCGGCAATCAGCCCCAGCATTTT. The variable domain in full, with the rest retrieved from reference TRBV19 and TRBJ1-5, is DGGITQSPKYLFRKEGQNVTLSCEQNLNHDAMYWYRQDPGQGLRLIYYSQIVNDFQKGDIAEGYSVSREKKESFPLTVTSAQKNPTAFYLCASSIGGGGNQPQHFGDGTRLSIL.

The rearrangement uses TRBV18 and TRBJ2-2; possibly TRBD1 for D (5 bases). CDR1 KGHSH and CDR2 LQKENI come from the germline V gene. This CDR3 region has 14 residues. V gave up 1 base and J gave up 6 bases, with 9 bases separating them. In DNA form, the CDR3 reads TGTGCCAGCTCACCACAGGGGTCCGCCGGGGAGCTGTTTTTT. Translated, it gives CASSPQGSAGELFF.

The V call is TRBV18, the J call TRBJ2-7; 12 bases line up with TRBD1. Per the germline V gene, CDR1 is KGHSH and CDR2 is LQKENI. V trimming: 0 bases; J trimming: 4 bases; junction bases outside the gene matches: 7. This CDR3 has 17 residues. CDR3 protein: CASSPPGQGARRYEQYF. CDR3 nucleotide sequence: TGTGCCAGCTCACCACCGGGACAGGGGGCGCGAAGGTACGAGCAGTACTTC.

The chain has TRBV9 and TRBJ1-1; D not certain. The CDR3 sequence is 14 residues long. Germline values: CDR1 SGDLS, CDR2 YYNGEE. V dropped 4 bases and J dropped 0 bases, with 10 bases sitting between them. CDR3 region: CASSLTVVNTEAFF. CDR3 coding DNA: TGTGCCAGCAGCCTTACGGTCGTGAACACTGAAGCTTTCTTT.

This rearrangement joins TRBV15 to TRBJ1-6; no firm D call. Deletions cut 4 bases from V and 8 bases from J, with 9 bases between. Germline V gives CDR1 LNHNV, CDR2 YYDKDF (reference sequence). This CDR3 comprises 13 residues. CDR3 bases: TGTGCCACCAGCACGGACCGTTATTCACCCCTCCACTTT. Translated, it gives CATSTDRYSPLHF.

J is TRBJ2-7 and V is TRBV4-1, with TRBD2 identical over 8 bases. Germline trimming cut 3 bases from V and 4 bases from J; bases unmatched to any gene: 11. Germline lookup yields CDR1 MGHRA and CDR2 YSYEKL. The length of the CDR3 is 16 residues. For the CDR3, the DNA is TGCGCCAGCAGCCATCTAGGGCCAGCGGGGGTTTACGAGCAGTACTTC. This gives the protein CASSHLGPAGVYEQYF.

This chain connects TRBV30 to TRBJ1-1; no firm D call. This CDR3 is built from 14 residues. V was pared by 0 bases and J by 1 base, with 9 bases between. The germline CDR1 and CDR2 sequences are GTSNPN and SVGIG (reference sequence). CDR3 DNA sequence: TGTGCCTGGAGTGTGGCCGTAAGGAACACTGAAGCTTTCTTT. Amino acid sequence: CAWSVAVRNTEAFF.

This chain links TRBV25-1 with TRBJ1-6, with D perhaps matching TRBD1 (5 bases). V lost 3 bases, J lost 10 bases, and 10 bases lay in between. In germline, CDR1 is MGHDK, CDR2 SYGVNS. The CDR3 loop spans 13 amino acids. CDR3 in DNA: TGTGCCAGCAGTGATACGGGGGTCTCACCCCTCCACTTT. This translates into CASSDTGVSPLHF.